Below are 30 T cell receptor beta chains sequenced from a single sample in a study of vaccination effects on CD4 cells after COVID-19. The assay was immunoSEQ multiplex PCR, and TCRdb's table has in-frame clones only and misses some. The profile shows some 59,000 clones, roughly 80% of them singletons. Antigen-specific CD4+ T cells expanded by the ViraFEST assay with viral peptide pools were then sequenced. It was after approximately 11 days of culture that CD4+ T cells were isolated. These receptors lack a known antigen. Source: CD4+ T cells from PBMCs cultured with HCoV-229E spike peptides, taken before COVID-19 vaccination. The receptors derive from a human donor who received a COVID-19 vaccine.

The rearrangement links TRBV2 to TRBJ1-5; D remains ambiguous. V lost 1 base and J lost 5, with 6 bases in between. CDR1 is SNHLY and CDR2 is FYNNEI in the germline V gene. There are 13 residues in the CDR3. The DNA for the CDR3 is TGTGCCAGCAGTGAAGGTACTTATCAGCCCCAGCATTTT. Protein sequence: CASSEGTYQPQHF. Filled out from reference TRBV2 and TRBJ1-5, the complete variable domain reads EPEVTQTPSHQVTQMGQEVILRCVPISNHLYFYWYRQILGQKVEFLVSFYNNEISEKSEIFDDQFSVERPDGSNFTLKIRSTKLEDSAMYFCASSEGTYQPQHFGDGTRLSIL.

The chain joins TRBV19 to TRBJ2-1, with D possibly matching TRBD2 (6 bases). Between the trimmed V and J ends, which lost 10 bases and 5 bases, there was a span of 24 bases. CDR3 length: 16 residues. Per the germline V gene, CDR1 is LNHDA and CDR2 is SQIVND (reference sequence). The CDR3 nucleotides are TGTGCCACCCACCGGGGGATCCCATTTACTAACAATGAGCAGTTCTTC. Translating gives CATHRGIPFTNNEQFF.

This clone came up a few times. The chain uses TRBV5-1 and TRBJ1-2; D might be TRBD1 (5 bases). The CDR3 is made up of 13 amino acids. Trimming pared 3 bases from V and 8 bases from J, leaving 14 bases between. In germline, CDR1 is SGHRS, CDR2 YFSETQ. CDR3 DNA sequence: TGCGCCAGCAGCTATACAGGCCCAGCGGGCTACACCTTC. It encodes CASSYTGPAGYTF.

Only one count was recorded for this clone. V is TRBV5-8 and J is TRBJ2-7; D possibly matches TRBD1 or TRBD2 (6 bases each). Deletions cut 1 base from V and 9 bases from J, with 14 bases between. This CDR3 has 13 amino acids. Germline CDR1 and CDR2: SGHTS and YDEGEE. The DNA of the CDR3 is TGTGCCAGCAGCTTGTTCGGGGGCGGTGTGCAGTACGTC. It encodes CASSLFGGGVQYV.

Here the CDR3 reads CASSQLGGTEAFF. DNA of the CDR3: TGCGCCAGCAGCCAATTGGGGGGGACTGAAGCTTTCTTT. The V and J genes are TRBV4-1 and TRBJ1-1; D may be TRBD1 (5 bases). This CDR3 comprises 13 residues. Germline lookup yields CDR1 MGHRA and CDR2 YSYEKL. Trimming took 2 bases from V and 5 from J, leaving 9 bases between them.

This clone was counted between two and nine times. As DNA, the CDR3 is TGTGCCAGCAGTGGATCGGGGGTAAACATTCAGTACTTC. Amino acid sequence: CASSGSGVNIQYF. The V gene is TRBV6-2 or TRBV6-3, the J gene TRBJ2-4; possible D gene TRBD2, 6 bases. Germline values: CDR1 MNHEY, CDR2 SVGEGT. With 5 bases removed from V and 6 bases from J, the gap between germline ends came to 11 bases. CDR3 length equals 13 residues.

J is TRBJ2-5 and V is TRBV18; D may match TRBD1 or TRBD2 (5 bases each). This CDR3 spans 14 amino acids. The germline V and J ends were trimmed by 3 bases and 4 bases, with 12 bases remaining between them. Germline V CDR1 and CDR2: KGHSH, LQKENI. The CDR3 nucleotides read TGTGCCAGCTCACCGGCCATGGGACGAGAGACCCAGTACTTC. This encodes CASSPAMGRETQYF. The variable domain in full, with the rest retrieved from reference TRBV18 and TRBJ2-5, is NAGVMQNPRHLVRRRGQEARLRCSPMKGHSHVYWYRQLPEEGLKFMVYLQKENIIDESGMPKERFSAEFPKEGPSILRIQQVVRGDSAAYFCASSPAMGRETQYFGPGTRLLVL.

This sequence joins TRBV6-1 and TRBJ2-4; D may match TRBD1 or TRBD2 (5 bases each). Trimming took off 2 bases at V and 10 bases at J, with 15 bases between the two ends. The CDR3 length is 14 residues. CDR1 is MNHNS, CDR2 SASEGT, per germline. The CDR3 region has the DNA TGTGCCAGCAGTGAACTCGGGACGGAGTGGATTCAGTACTTC. Protein product: CASSELGTEWIQYF.

This clone turned up a few times. The rearrangement uses TRBV19 and TRBJ2-1, with 12 bases aligning to TRBD2. The J segment lost 5 bases and the V segment lost 0 bases, leaving 5 bases of the junction unmatched. Per the germline V gene, CDR1 is LNHDA and CDR2 is SQIVND (reference sequence). This CDR3 has 17 amino acids. The CDR3, as DNA: TGTGCCAGTAGTATAGACCGACTAGCGGGAGACCACAATGAGCAGTTCTTC. Residues: CASSIDRLAGDHNEQFF.

The CDR3 nucleotides are TGTGCCAGCAGCAAAGATGGCAGAGCCTACGAGCAGTACGTC. It encodes CASSKDGRAYEQYV. The genes are TRBV21-1 and TRBJ2-7. TRBV21-1 is a pseudogene segment. This CDR3 has 14 amino acids.

The chain recombines TRBV5-1 with TRBJ1-3; D possibly corresponds to TRBD1 (6 bases). Germline V gene sequence: CDR1 SGHRS, CDR2 YFSETQ. This CDR3 region has 14 residues. Trimming shortened V by 4 bases and J by 0 bases, and 8 bases separated the two germline ends. CDR3 in amino acids: CASSEGDSGNTIYF. CDR3 in DNA: TGCGCCAGCAGCGAGGGGGACTCTGGAAACACCATATATTTT.

The chain is built from TRBV7-3 and TRBJ2-2; 9 nucleotides align to TRBD1. The J segment lost 2 bases and the V segment lost 6 bases, leaving 4 bases of the junction unmatched. Per the germline V gene, CDR1 is SGHTA and CDR2 is FQGTGA. CDR3 length: 15 residues. The CDR3 DNA sequence: TGTGCCAGCAGGAAGGGACAGGGTAACACCGGGGAGCTGTTTTTT. Protein: CASRKGQGNTGELFF.

In this sample, this clone turned up a few times. The chain couples TRBV29-1 to TRBJ1-2; D may be TRBD1 (6 bases). Germline V CDR1 and CDR2: SQVTM, ANQGSEA. CDR3 length equals 13 residues. The V end lost 7 bases, the J end lost 4 bases, and 16 bases lay between the germline ends. CDR3 sequence: CSASWGLGYGYTF. The CDR3 nucleotides are TGCAGCGCCTCCTGGGGGCTCGGCTATGGCTACACCTTC.

This chain uses TRBV29-1 with TRBJ2-1, with D possibly being TRBD1 or TRBD2 (5 bases each). Between the trimmed V and J ends, which lost 4 bases and 4 bases, there was a span of 5 bases. This CDR3 has 11 residues. Germline-derived CDR1 and CDR2 are SQVTM and ANQGSEA. CDR3 in DNA: TGCAGCGTTGGGGGGTACAATGAGCAGTTCTTC. It specifies CSVGGYNEQFF.

The chain carries TRBV24-1 and TRBJ1-2; TRBD1 agrees at 9 bases. Losses at the gene ends were 4 bases for V and 2 bases for J; bases not matched to a gene: 7. This CDR3 has 16 residues. The V gene's germline CDR1 is KGHDR and CDR2 SFDVKD. The CDR3 DNA reads as TGTGCCACCAGTGAGCAATTAGGGACAGGGAACTATGGCTACACCTTC. Its translation: CATSEQLGTGNYGYTF.

The chain couples TRBV9 to TRBJ2-1; D uncertain. The CDR3 length is 14 residues. Germline CDR1 reads SGDLS; CDR2 reads YYNGEE. V dropped 2 bases and J dropped 10 bases, with 16 bases sitting between them. As DNA, the CDR3 is TGTGCCAGCAGCGTGGTGGTAGGTAGTGGGGAGCAGTTCTTC. As protein: CASSVVVGSGEQFF.

The V and J genes are TRBV4-3 and TRBJ2-3; 7 bases agree with TRBD1. The CDR3 extends over 15 amino acids. The germline V gene encodes CDR1 LGHNA and CDR2 YSLEER. The ends lost 4 bases at V and 3 bases at J; junction bases unmatched: 7. For the CDR3, the DNA is TGCGCCAGCAGCCCAAGACAGGGATTAACAGATACGCAGTATTTT. Its protein is CASSPRQGLTDTQYF.

This chain joins TRBV7-3 and TRBJ2-5, with D perhaps TRBD1 (6 bases). The germline CDR1 and CDR2 sequences are SGHTA and FQGTGA. The CDR3 sequence is 14 residues long. With 5 bases removed from V and 5 bases from J, the gap between germline ends came to 15 bases. CDR3 sequence reads: CASSPTGQGETQYF. CDR3 in DNA: TGTGCCAGCAGCCCAACGGGACAAGGGGAGACCCAGTACTTC.

This clone has just a few counts. The chain is built from TRBV7-9 and TRBJ1-2, with D possibly matching TRBD1 (5 bases). The CDR3 consists of 10 residues. CDR1 SEHNR and CDR2 FQNEAQ come from the germline V gene (reference sequence). V was clipped by 11 bases and J by 4 bases, with 8 bases between them. The DNA for the CDR3 is TGTGCCGCGGGGCGCTATGGCTACACCTTC. Encoded protein: CAAGRYGYTF.

This clone was found a few times. The chain carries TRBV7-3 and TRBJ2-1, with D uncertain. Germline values: CDR1 SGHTA, CDR2 FQGTGA. The length of the CDR3 is 15 residues. V lost 5 bases and J lost 0, with 11 bases in between. For the CDR3, the DNA is TGTGCCAGCAGCCAAACAGCCAACTCCTACAATGAGCAGTTCTTC. It specifies CASSQTANSYNEQFF. The whole variable domain, filled in from reference TRBV7-3 and TRBJ2-1, reads GAGVSQTPSNKVTEKGKYVELRCDPISGHTALYWYRQSLGQGPEFLIYFQGTGAADDSGLPNDRFFAVRPEGSVSTLKIQRTERGDSAVYLCASSQTANSYNEQFFGPGTRLTVL.

The genes are TRBV9 and TRBJ2-5; TRBD2 agrees at 10 bases. The germline CDR1 and CDR2 sequences are SGDLS and YYNGEE. Unmatched junction bases numbered 5, after V lost 3 bases and J lost 3 bases. This CDR3 contains 15 residues. CDR3: CASSASGGAEETQYF. CDR3 sequence (DNA): TGTGCCAGCAGCGCCAGCGGGGGGGCGGAAGAGACCCAGTACTTC.

The chain employs TRBV19 and TRBJ2-6; TRBD1 agrees at 10 bases. V lost 6 bases to trimming and J lost 0 bases; unmatched junction nucleotides: 5. The CDR3 spans 17 residues. The germline CDR1 and CDR2 sequences are LNHDA and SQIVND (reference sequence). The chain's CDR3 is CASSDRGRRSGANVLTF. The CDR3 DNA is TGTGCCAGTAGCGACAGGGGGCGTCGCTCTGGGGCCAACGTCCTGACTTTC.

The chain joins TRBV19 to TRBJ2-3; 9 nucleotides match TRBD1. V lost 4 bases and J lost 5; bases outside the gene matches: 7. This CDR3 contains 15 residues. From germline, CDR1 is LNHDA and CDR2 SQIVND (reference sequence). The CDR3 loop is CASSTRDREVDTQYF. DNA for the CDR3: TGTGCCAGTAGTACCCGGGACAGGGAGGTAGATACGCAGTATTTT.

This chain links TRBV19 with TRBJ2-5; the match to TRBD1 covers 8 bases. CDR3 length equals 13 residues. V trimming: 5 bases; J trimming: 4 bases; junction bases outside the gene matches: 3. The germline gives CDR1 LNHDA, CDR2 SQIVND (reference sequence). The CDR3 bases are TGTGCCAGTAGTGTAACAGGGGGAGAGACCCAGTACTTC. Protein product: CASSVTGGETQYF. The full variable domain, with the rest looked up from reference TRBV19 and TRBJ2-5, is DGGITQSPKYLFRKEGQNVTLSCEQNLNHDAMYWYRQDPGQGLRLIYYSQIVNDFQKGDIAEGYSVSREKKESFPLTVTSAQKNPTAFYLCASSVTGGETQYFGPGTRLLVL.

This sequence joins TRBV7-9 and TRBJ1-5, with 7 bases lining up with TRBD1. The ends lost 1 base at V and 7 bases at J; junction bases unmatched: 13. The germline gives CDR1 SEHNR, CDR2 FQNEAQ (reference sequence). The CDR3 loop spans 17 amino acids. The CDR3 reads CASSLVGGDRVEQPQHF. The CDR3 nucleotides are TGTGCCAGCAGCTTAGTCGGAGGTGACAGGGTCGAACAGCCCCAGCATTTT.

The sample holds a few counts of this clone. The chain combines TRBV5-5 with TRBJ1-2; D unresolved. V lost 4 bases, J lost 1 base, and 14 bases lay in between. CDR3 length: 15 residues. CDR1 is SGHKS, CDR2 YYEKEE, per germline (reference sequence). For the CDR3, the DNA is TGTGCCAGCAGCCGACCCACTCCAAGTAACTATGGCTACACCTTC. Residues: CASSRPTPSNYGYTF.

The chain links TRBV18 to TRBJ2-5, with D possibly TRBD1 on 6 matching bases. CDR1 is KGHSH, CDR2 LQKENI, per germline. The CDR3 totals 15 residues. Trimming stripped 1 base from V and 5 bases from J, with 14 bases between. CDR3 in amino acids: CASSPLGRGRETQYF. The CDR3 DNA reads as TGTGCCAGCTCACCACTTGGCAGGGGAAGGGAGACCCAGTACTTC.

The CDR3, as DNA: TGCGCCAGCAGCTCCTCCGGCTCGAGGGGTGAAAAACTGTTTTTT. It yields the protein CASSSSGSRGEKLFF. The chain uses TRBV5-1 and TRBJ1-4, with TRBD1 as a possible D gene (5 bases). Germline V gives CDR1 SGHRS, CDR2 YFSETQ. Deletions cut 3 bases from V and 7 bases from J, with 16 bases between. The CDR3 runs 15 residues.

The chain carries TRBV30 and TRBJ2-2; TRBD1 matches at 9 bases. Germline V gives CDR1 GTSNPN, CDR2 SVGIG (reference sequence). V lost 3 bases to trimming and J lost 2 bases; unmatched junction nucleotides: 7. The CDR3 covers 16 residues. The CDR3 spells CAWRGGTGRNTGELFF. CDR3 bases: TGTGCCTGGAGGGGAGGGACAGGGCGTAACACCGGGGAGCTGTTTTTT.

CDR3 coding DNA: TGTGCCAGCAGCTTAGGACTGGAGACTGAAGCTTTCTTT. Translating it yields CASSLGLETEAFF. This chain links TRBV7-3 with TRBJ1-1; D not resolved. CDR3 length: 13 residues. Deletions cut 2 bases from V and 5 bases from J, with 9 bases between. The germline CDR1 and CDR2 sequences are SGHTA and FQGTGA.